Shown below are 30 T cell receptor beta chains from a single sample sequenced in a study of blood T cell repertoires in COVID-19. Profiling relied on immunoSEQ multiplex PCR, and the TCRdb table lists in-frame clones only, not all of them. The sample includes roughly 250,000 clones, around 79% of them seen just once. The material sequenced was peripheral blood. Source of these receptors: a woman older than 75 with acute or convalescent COVID-19.

This rearrangement joins TRBV2 to TRBJ2-2; possibly TRBD2 for D (7 bases). Germline CDR1 and CDR2: SNHLY and FYNNEI. V lost 7 bases, J lost 2 bases, and 11 bases lay in between. The CDR3 runs to 14 residues. CDR3 sequence reads: CASKGGRNTGELFF. The CDR3 nucleotides read TGTGCCAGCAAGGGGGGGCGAAACACCGGGGAGCTGTTTTTT.

The chain is built from TRBV6-5 and TRBJ2-7; D not resolved. The V end lost 2 bases, the J end lost 4 bases, and 9 bases lay between the germline ends. This CDR3 is built from 13 residues. The germline gives CDR1 MNHEY, CDR2 SVGAGI. The CDR3 region is CASSYDSKYEQYF. Here the CDR3 DNA reads TGTGCCAGCAGTTACGACTCCAAATACGAGCAGTACTTC.

A word on this clone: Other DNA sequences in this sample translate to the same CDR3. V is TRBV6-5 and J is TRBJ2-3; 8 nucleotides agree with TRBD1. The germline gives CDR1 MNHEY, CDR2 SVGAGI. This CDR3 has 14 amino acids. J gave up 6 bases and V 7 bases, and 9 bases lay outside the gene matches. The CDR3 here is CASTGQGLGDTQYF. The DNA of the CDR3 is TGTGCCAGCACCGGACAGGGTTTAGGTGATACGCAGTATTTT.

This chain uses TRBV5-1 with TRBJ2-5, with a weak D call TRBD1 (5 bases). V lost 0 bases, J lost 2 bases, and 8 bases lay in between. CDR1 and CDR2 (germline): SGHRS, YFSETQ. This CDR3 has 14 residues. The CDR3 nucleotides read TGCGCCAGCAGCTTGGGACAGATACAAGAGACCCAGTACTTC. It yields the protein CASSLGQIQETQYF. Full variable domain (missing parts from reference TRBV5-1 and TRBJ2-5): KAGVTQTPRYLIKTRGQQVTLSCSPISGHRSVSWYQQTPGQGLQFLFEYFSETQRNKGNFPGRFSGRQFSNSRSEMNVSTLELGDSALYLCASSLGQIQETQYFGPGTRLLVL.

This rearrangement joins TRBV6-2 or TRBV6-3 to TRBJ2-5, with 7 bases fitting TRBD2. Trimming removed 2 bases from V and 4 bases from J; junction bases left unmatched: 7. CDR1 and CDR2 from the germline V gene are MNHEY and SVGEGT. This CDR3 comprises 15 residues. The CDR3 DNA reads as TGTGCCAGCAGTTACGCGGGAGCTTTGGGAGAGACCCAGTACTTC. This encodes CASSYAGALGETQYF.

This clone was counted only a few times. One end of the junction is discordant with germline, which a read error may explain. The rearrangement uses TRBV29-1 and TRBJ1-2; a weak D match, TRBD1 (5 bases). The CDR3 runs to 9 residues. The germline V gene encodes CDR1 SQVTM and CDR2 ANQGSEA. As DNA, the CDR3 is TGCAGCGTTGAAGATCCAGGGTCCTTC. Residues: CSVEDPGSF.

The chain uses TRBV28 and TRBJ2-3, with 7 bases that match TRBD1. The CDR3 has 17 amino acids. V was pared by 5 bases and J by 1 base, with 12 bases of the junction left unmatched. CDR1 MDHEN and CDR2 SYDVKM come from the germline V gene. CDR3 protein: CASSPTGRGSGTDTQYF. CDR3 in DNA: TGTGCCAGCAGTCCGACAGGGCGTGGGAGTGGCACAGATACGCAGTATTTT.

The chain combines TRBV19 with TRBJ2-1; perhaps TRBD2 as D (6 bases). The CDR3 totals 14 residues. CDR1 LNHDA and CDR2 SQIVND come from the germline V gene (reference sequence). V was shortened by 7 bases and J by 5 bases, with 15 bases between the two germline ends. The CDR3 nucleotides are TGTGCCAGTACTTGGGCCGGGAGAGACAATGAGCAGTTCTTC. Protein sequence: CASTWAGRDNEQFF.

The table lists this clone with many counts. This rearrangement joins TRBV3-1 (or the pseudogene TRBV3-2) to TRBJ1-2; TRBD1 matches 7 bases. CDR3 length equals 16 residues. V gave up 3 bases and J gave up 5 bases; unmatched junction bases: 12. From germline, CDR1 is LGHDT and CDR2 YNNKEL (reference sequence). CDR3 sequence reads: CASSQGQPTQRYGYTF. The CDR3 DNA reads as TGTGCCAGCAGCCAGGGACAGCCTACCCAGAGGTATGGCTACACCTTC.

The rearrangement uses TRBV10-3 and TRBJ1-5; 9 bases map to TRBD1. The trim removed 4 bases at V and 1 base at J, leaving 2 bases unmatched. Germline values: CDR1 ENHRY, CDR2 SYGVKD. CDR3 length: 15 residues. The CDR3 loop is CAISVGQGSNQPQHF. The CDR3 bases are TGTGCCATCAGTGTAGGACAGGGGAGCAATCAGCCCCAGCATTTT.

The chain combines TRBV28 with TRBJ2-7, with 7 nucleotides matching TRBD1. Germline V gene data show CDR1 as MDHEN and CDR2 as SYDVKM. The CDR3 totals 14 residues. V was clipped by 6 bases and J by 1 base; unmatched bases: 6. CDR3 loop: CASRGTGESYEQYF. DNA of the CDR3: TGTGCCAGCAGGGGTACAGGGGAGTCCTACGAGCAGTACTTC.

The chain carries TRBV14 and TRBJ1-2; TRBD1 aligns across 8 bases. This CDR3 region has 14 residues. Losses at the gene ends were 2 bases for V and 8 bases for J; bases not matched to a gene: 7. Per germline, CDR1 SGHDN and CDR2 FVKESK. For the CDR3, the DNA is TGTGCCAGCAGCCAACAGGGGGCAAAAGGAGGCTACACCTTC. Amino acids: CASSQQGAKGGYTF.

The chain combines TRBV7-9 with TRBJ2-5, with D tentatively TRBD1 (5 bases). CDR1 and CDR2 from the germline V gene are SEHNR and FQNEAQ (reference sequence). V was clipped by 2 bases and J by 1 base, with 11 bases between them. The CDR3 has 15 residues. The CDR3 sequence: CASSLNPRGQETQYF. CDR3 sequence (DNA): TGTGCCAGCAGCTTAAACCCTAGGGGCCAAGAGACCCAGTACTTC.

This chain links TRBV5-4 with TRBJ1-2; 10 positions match TRBD1. V gave up 4 bases and J gave up 6 bases; unmatched junction bases: 3. The CDR3 has 13 residues. Germline-derived CDR1 and CDR2 are SGHNT and YYREEE (reference sequence). This CDR3 is CASSQGQGNGYTF. In DNA, the CDR3 is TGTGCCAGCAGCCAGGGACAGGGGAATGGCTACACCTTC.

The CDR3 protein is CASRYPGGYGYTF. CDR3 DNA: TGTGCCAGCAGGTACCCAGGGGGGTATGGCTACACCTTC. The rearrangement links TRBV6-5 to TRBJ1-2; 7 bases line up with TRBD1. V lost 6 bases and J lost 5; bases outside the gene matches: 6. This CDR3 spans 13 amino acids. From germline, CDR1 is MNHEY and CDR2 SVGAGI.

The rearrangement joins TRBV4-1 to TRBJ2-1, with 9 bases fitting TRBD1. Germline V CDR1 and CDR2: MGHRA, YSYEKL. V trimming: 0 bases; J trimming: 2 bases; junction bases outside the gene matches: 14. The CDR3 extends over 20 amino acids. CDR3 in amino acids: CASSQDRTGAVVSPYNEQFF. In nucleotides, the CDR3 is TGCGCCAGCAGCCAAGATCGGACAGGGGCGGTAGTTTCCCCCTACAATGAGCAGTTCTTC.

The chain links TRBV27 to TRBJ1-2; TRBD1 aligns across 8 bases. Per germline, CDR1 MNHEY and CDR2 SMNVEV (reference sequence). This CDR3 comprises 11 residues. The V gene end was trimmed by 8 bases and the J gene end by 6 bases; junction bases not matched to a gene: 2. CDR3 amino acids: CASGQGNGYTF. CDR3 sequence (DNA): TGTGCCAGCGGACAGGGTAATGGCTACACCTTC.

In regard to this clone: This may come from a read error, since a much larger clone is one base off. The chain couples TRBV10-2 to TRBJ1-1; 7 bases map to TRBD1. This CDR3 is built from 13 residues. The J segment lost 0 bases and the V segment lost 10 bases, leaving 5 bases of the junction unmatched. Germline loops: CDR1 WSHSY, CDR2 SAAADI. The CDR3 DNA follows: TGCGCCACCACGACAGGGATGAACACTGAAGCTTTCTTT. Protein sequence: CATTTGMNTEAFF.

This sequence joins TRBV5-1 and TRBJ1-2, with 7 bases lining up with TRBD1. This CDR3 spans 12 amino acids. Unmatched junction bases numbered 5, after V lost 4 bases and J lost 8 bases. Germline V lookup: CDR1 SGHRS, CDR2 YFSETQ. CDR3 in amino acids: CASSDRDRGYTF. The CDR3 region has the DNA TGCGCCAGCAGCGACAGGGATCGAGGCTACACCTTC.

V and J are TRBV5-1 and TRBJ1-2; 7 positions agree with TRBD1. CDR1 and CDR2 (germline): SGHRS, YFSETQ. V lost 7 bases to trimming and J lost 8 bases; unmatched junction nucleotides: 8. This CDR3 comprises 12 residues. CDR3 DNA sequence: TGCGCCAGCCGGACAGGAATTCAAGGCTACACCTTC. This codes for CASRTGIQGYTF.

On this clone: Other DNA sequences from this sample encode an identical CDR3 as well. CDR3 sequence: CASSRQGGGNQPQHF. As DNA, the CDR3 is TGTGCCAGCAGCCGACAGGGTGGGGGAAATCAGCCCCAGCATTTT. The chain uses TRBV7-9 and TRBJ1-5, with 7 bases fitting TRBD1. Germline V gene lookup returns CDR1 SEHNR and CDR2 FQNEAQ (reference sequence). The J segment lost 4 bases and the V segment lost 5 bases, leaving 8 bases of the junction unmatched. This CDR3 spans 15 amino acids.

This clone was recorded a few times. The chain carries TRBV2 and TRBJ2-3; 10 bases align to TRBD2. Germline-derived CDR1 and CDR2 are SNHLY and FYNNEI. The CDR3 is 15 amino acids. Trimming at V came to 4 bases and at J to 4 bases, leaving 5 bases not matched to a gene. The CDR3 DNA follows: TGTGCCAGCAGTGTTGATAGCGGGGGGTCAGATACGCAGTATTTT. Its translation: CASSVDSGGSDTQYF.

In this sample, this clone turned up once. The chain links TRBV5-4 to TRBJ2-4; 11 nucleotides line up with TRBD2. Losses at the gene ends were 4 bases for V and 8 bases for J; bases not matched to a gene: 8. This CDR3 region has 15 residues. CDR1 SGHNT and CDR2 YYREEE come from the germline V gene (reference sequence). The CDR3 nucleotides read TGTGCCAGCAGCATACTAGCGGGAGCTTCGGACATTCAGTACTTC. Translating gives CASSILAGASDIQYF.

This clone has just one count. Other DNA sequences in the same sample also yield this CDR3. CDR3 amino acids: CASSVTGNSPLHF. The CDR3 DNA is TGTGCCAGCAGCGTTACAGGGAATTCACCCCTCCACTTT. This chain links TRBV9 with TRBJ1-6; D possibly corresponds to TRBD1 (6 bases). The CDR3 loop spans 13 amino acids. V shed 2 bases and J shed 7 bases, with 7 bases lying between them. Germline CDR1 reads SGDLS; CDR2 reads YYNGEE.

The V and J genes are TRBV19 and TRBJ1-5, with a possible D match to TRBD1 (6 bases). Germline CDR1 and CDR2: LNHDA and SQIVND (reference sequence). Trimming took 4 bases from V and 4 from J, leaving 14 bases between them. This CDR3 is 15 amino acids long. The CDR3 sequence: CASSRVAGVNQPQHF. The CDR3 nucleotides read TGTGCCAGTAGTAGGGTGGCAGGGGTGAATCAGCCCCAGCATTTT.

V and J are TRBV6-5 and TRBJ1-4; possible D gene TRBD1, 6 bases. The length of the CDR3 is 15 residues. Germline V gives CDR1 MNHEY, CDR2 SVGAGI. V gave up 6 bases and J gave up 1 base, with 12 bases separating them. The CDR3 region has the DNA TGTGCCAGCAGCGCCTGGACAGTAACTAATGAAAAACTGTTTTTT. As protein: CASSAWTVTNEKLFF.

This sequence joins TRBV19 and TRBJ2-6, with D hard to call. Germline V gene data show CDR1 as LNHDA and CDR2 as SQIVND (reference sequence). The V and J ends lost 5 bases and 0 bases respectively, with 8 bases between them. The CDR3 loop spans 15 amino acids. The CDR3 loop reads CASSSLSSGANVLTF. The CDR3 DNA sequence: TGTGCCAGTAGTTCCCTGAGCTCTGGGGCCAACGTCCTGACTTTC.

The V and J genes are TRBV29-1 and TRBJ2-3; perhaps TRBD1 as D (5 bases). From germline, CDR1 is SQVTM and CDR2 ANQGSEA. CDR3 length: 16 amino acids. V shed 0 bases and J shed 4 bases, with 17 bases lying between them. CDR3 DNA: TGCAGCGTTGAAGAAAACAGGAATAGAGTAGCAGATACGCAGTATTTT. Amino acid sequence: CSVEENRNRVADTQYF.

The J gene is TRBJ2-7, the V gene TRBV7-9; D unresolved. The CDR3 is 13 residues long. CDR1 is SEHNR and CDR2 is FQNEAQ in the germline V gene (reference sequence). Trimming cost V 1 base and J 10 bases, with 14 bases left between them. CDR3 coding DNA: TGTGCCAGCAGCTTAGATTATGTGTCAGGACAGTACTTC. Translating it yields CASSLDYVSGQYF.

This clone was observed a few times. The rearrangement uses TRBV5-1 and TRBJ1-5, with a weak D call TRBD1 (5 bases). The CDR3 totals 14 residues. Germline CDR1 SGHRS, CDR2 YFSETQ. Between the trimmed V and J ends, which lost 0 bases and 4 bases, there was a span of 8 bases. This CDR3 reads CASSLVPGNQPQHF. DNA of the CDR3: TGCGCCAGCAGCTTGGTTCCAGGGAATCAGCCCCAGCATTTT.